A single sample gave rise to the 22 T cell receptor beta chains below, sequenced in a study of Ad26.COV2.S vaccination and SARS-CoV-2 variants. This sample's treatment: roughly 18 received Ad26.COV2.S at low or high dose, single or two shots; roughly five received placebo; per-sample allocation not given. The samples were gathered on day 63 after the first injection of vaccine or placebo. Using immunoSEQ multiplex PCR, the repertoire was profiled, and TCRdb retains in-frame clones only, with some absent. This sample yields about 390,000 clones, of which about 90% are seen a single time; more than 1.5% belongs to the top ten. The material sequenced was peripheral blood, taken in a trial of Ad26.COV2.S vaccine versus placebo. The receptor source for this set is a person aged 18-65 years who received the Ad26.COV2.S COVID-19 vaccine or a placebo.

The chain couples TRBV5-5 to TRBJ1-4; 10 nucleotides align to TRBD1. This CDR3 has 14 residues. Germline CDR1 reads SGHKS; CDR2 reads YYEKEE (reference sequence). V shed 4 bases, J shed 8 bases, and the junction held 5 bases outside the gene matches. The CDR3 loop reads CASSGGQGNEKLFF. CDR3 DNA sequence: TGTGCCAGCAGCGGGGGACAGGGGAACGAAAAACTGTTTTTT.

The chain joins TRBV5-6 to TRBJ2-7; 10 nucleotides align to TRBD1. The CDR3 is made up of 16 amino acids. After removal of 4 bases from V and 2 bases from J, the junction contained 9 bases not matched to a gene. Germline lookup yields CDR1 SGHDT and CDR2 YYEEEE. The CDR3 DNA sequence: TGTGCCAGCAGCCTCCAAGGCGACAGGGGGCCCTACGAGCAGTACTTC. This sequence encodes CASSLQGDRGPYEQYF.

The rearrangement joins TRBV12-3 or TRBV12-4 to TRBJ2-2; possibly TRBD2 for D (5 bases). The CDR3 spans 13 residues. The V and J ends lost 3 bases and 8 bases respectively, with 10 bases between them. CDR3 DNA sequence: TGTGCCAGCAGTTTGAGGGAGTTGGGGGAGCTGTTTTTT. This gives the protein CASSLRELGELFF.

The chain has TRBV4-1 and TRBJ2-1; TRBD1 aligns across 8 bases. The CDR3 runs to 17 residues. V was clipped by 3 bases and J by 0 bases; unmatched bases: 7. Germline CDR1 MGHRA, CDR2 YSYEKL. CDR3 amino acids: CASSQLGQESSYNEQFF. In DNA form, the CDR3 reads TGCGCCAGCAGCCAGTTGGGACAGGAGAGCTCCTACAATGAGCAGTTCTTC.

CDR3 loop: CASSTRDRGLNTEAFF. As DNA, the CDR3 is TGTGCCAGCAGTACCCGGGACAGGGGGCTGAACACTGAAGCTTTCTTT. The chain employs TRBV6-2 or TRBV6-3 and TRBJ1-1; 12 positions agree with TRBD1. The germline V gene encodes CDR1 MNHEY and CDR2 SVGEGT. The CDR3 has 16 amino acids. V dropped 5 bases and J dropped 0; count of bases not matched to a gene: 4.

This chain joins TRBV28 and TRBJ1-1; D unresolved. V lost 3 bases and J 1 base, leaving 15 bases between the germline ends. CDR1 and CDR2 from the germline V gene are MDHEN and SYDVKM. The CDR3 is 16 residues long. The CDR3 coding sequence is TGTGCCAGCAGTTTGGATCGTTCGGCAGGGAACACTGAAGCTTTCTTT. Its translation is CASSLDRSAGNTEAFF.

The V gene is TRBV3-1 (or the pseudogene TRBV3-2), the J gene TRBJ1-1; weak D call: TRBD1 (5 bases). V shed 6 bases and J shed 3 bases, with 14 bases lying between them. The CDR3 sequence is 14 residues long. The germline CDR1 and CDR2 sequences are LGHDT and YNNKEL (reference sequence). CDR3 DNA: TGTGCCAGCAGTAAAGACAGTACTTACACTGAAGCTTTCTTT. This translates into CASSKDSTYTEAFF.

The chain has TRBV25-1 and TRBJ1-4; the match to TRBD1 covers 9 bases. Germline CDR1 MGHDK, CDR2 SYGVNS. The V gene end was trimmed by 1 base and the J gene end by 8 bases; junction bases not matched to a gene: 5. The CDR3 contains 15 residues. The CDR3 nucleotides read TGTGCCAGCAGTGAATTTCGGGACAGGGACGAAAAACTGTTTTTT. Residues: CASSEFRDRDEKLFF.

The chain employs TRBV27 and TRBJ1-2, with 9 positions matching TRBD1. The CDR3 spans 15 residues. Germline loops: CDR1 MNHEY, CDR2 SMNVEV (reference sequence). J lost 2 bases, V lost 0 bases, and 1 base had no gene match. In DNA form, the CDR3 reads TGTGCCAGCAGTTTATCGGGACAGGGCAACTATGGCTACACCTTC. Translated: CASSLSGQGNYGYTF.

J is TRBJ1-3 and V is TRBV2; the D gene is possibly TRBD1 (5 bases). Germline V lookup: CDR1 SNHLY, CDR2 FYNNEI. The V and J ends lost 6 bases and 0 bases respectively, with 24 bases between them. This CDR3 comprises 19 residues. CDR3 sequence reads: CASSTPGDGHPSSGNTIYF. CDR3 nucleotide sequence: TGTGCCAGCAGCACCCCCGGGGACGGACATCCTAGCTCTGGAAACACCATATATTTT.

The chain links TRBV5-5 to TRBJ2-3; 10 bases map to TRBD1. V was pared by 4 bases and J by 4 bases, with 9 bases of the junction left unmatched. CDR3 size: 16 residues. Per the germline V gene, CDR1 is SGHKS and CDR2 is YYEKEE (reference sequence). CDR3 nucleotides: TGTGCCAGCAGCCCACAGGGGACAGGGGTAGCAGATACGCAGTATTTT. The encoded protein is CASSPQGTGVADTQYF.

The V gene is TRBV28, the J gene TRBJ2-3; D not resolved. CDR3 length equals 13 residues. From germline, CDR1 is MDHEN and CDR2 SYDVKM. Trimming removed 3 bases at V and 1 base at J, with 5 bases between. CDR3 in DNA: TGTGCCAGCAGTTTGGTGGGCACAGATACGCAGTATTTT. Translation gives CASSLVGTDTQYF.

The genes are TRBV28 and TRBJ1-4; D is unresolved. The CDR3 has 12 residues. The germline gives CDR1 MDHEN, CDR2 SYDVKM. Trimming removed 6 bases at V and 8 bases at J, with 10 bases between. CDR3 amino acids: CASRGRSEKLFF. The CDR3 nucleotides read TGTGCCAGCAGGGGCAGGTCGGAAAAACTGTTTTTT.

This sequence joins TRBV7-9 and TRBJ2-1, with 15 positions matching TRBD2. Germline trimming cut 5 bases from V and 9 bases from J; bases unmatched to any gene: 2. This CDR3 has 14 amino acids. CDR1 and CDR2 (germline): SEHNR, FQNEAQ (reference sequence). Here the CDR3 reads CASSRGLAGGEQFF. CDR3 coding DNA: TGTGCCAGCAGCCGGGGACTAGCGGGGGGTGAGCAGTTCTTC.

The chain couples TRBV5-4 to TRBJ1-1; D possibly corresponds to TRBD1 (6 bases). The V end lost 4 bases, the J end lost 1 base, and 14 bases lay between the germline ends. This CDR3 has 15 amino acids. Germline V gene lookup returns CDR1 SGHNT and CDR2 YYREEE (reference sequence). CDR3 coding DNA: TGTGCCAGCAGCCACCCCGGACAGAGGAACACTGAAGCTTTCTTT. It encodes CASSHPGQRNTEAFF.

V and J are TRBV4-1 and TRBJ1-2; no definite D call. The CDR3 is 15 amino acids. The V gene lost 2 bases and the J gene lost 7 bases, with 17 bases spanning the gap. Germline V gives CDR1 MGHRA, CDR2 YSYEKL. The DNA of the CDR3 is TGCGCCAGCAGCCAATTGGGAGGACCTATATCTGGCTACACCTTC. Translated, it gives CASSQLGGPISGYTF.

This chain connects TRBV6-6 to TRBJ1-2; perhaps TRBD1 as D (6 bases). CDR1 and CDR2 from the germline V gene are MNHNY and SVGAGI (reference sequence). The CDR3 runs 13 residues. Trimming cost V 6 bases and J 4 bases, with 12 bases left between them. Here the CDR3 DNA reads TGTGCCAGCAGGGTGGACAGCCTCTATGGCTACACCTTC. Translating it yields CASRVDSLYGYTF.

J is TRBJ2-2 and V is TRBV12-5; TRBD2 matches 14 bases. The CDR3 runs to 14 residues. Trimming took 6 bases from V and 6 from J; bases not matched to a gene: 0. Germline values: CDR1 LGHNT, CDR2 FRNRAP. CDR3 sequence: CASGTSGGAGELFF. The CDR3 DNA is TGTGCTAGTGGGACTAGCGGGGGGGCCGGGGAGCTGTTTTTT.

This chain links TRBV19 with TRBJ1-1; D might be TRBD1 (6 bases). The length of the CDR3 is 17 residues. The germline V and J ends were trimmed by 6 bases and 1 base, with 21 bases remaining between them. The germline V gene encodes CDR1 LNHDA and CDR2 SQIVND (reference sequence). CDR3 sequence reads: CASRDYFPDRSNTEAFF. CDR3 nucleotide sequence: TGTGCCAGTAGAGATTACTTCCCGGACAGATCGAACACTGAAGCTTTCTTT.

The chain employs TRBV5-1 and TRBJ1-6; tentative D call: TRBD1 (5 bases). The ends were cut back, 0 bases at V and 7 bases at J, with 11 bases in the middle. The CDR3 sequence is 15 residues long. The germline V gene encodes CDR1 SGHRS and CDR2 YFSETQ. In DNA form, the CDR3 reads TGCGCCAGCAGCTTGGAAGGGACGGCCAATTCACCCCTCCACTTT. Translating it yields CASSLEGTANSPLHF.

The chain couples TRBV28 to TRBJ1-1; maybe TRBD1 (5 bases). Germline CDR1 and CDR2: MDHEN and SYDVKM. V was clipped by 5 bases and J by 0 bases, with 10 bases between them. This CDR3 comprises 14 residues. CDR3 sequence reads: CASSPGRLNTEAFF. DNA of the CDR3: TGTGCCAGCAGTCCAGGGAGATTGAACACTGAAGCTTTCTTT.

The chain joins TRBV5-4 to TRBJ1-1; 8 nucleotides line up with TRBD1. In germline, CDR1 is SGHNT, CDR2 YYREEE (reference sequence). V lost 6 bases and J lost 3; bases outside the gene matches: 16. This CDR3 is built from 17 residues. In DNA form, the CDR3 reads TGTGCCAGCACCGTAACCGGGACAGGTACGCTTTACACTGAAGCTTTCTTT. This codes for CASTVTGTGTLYTEAFF.